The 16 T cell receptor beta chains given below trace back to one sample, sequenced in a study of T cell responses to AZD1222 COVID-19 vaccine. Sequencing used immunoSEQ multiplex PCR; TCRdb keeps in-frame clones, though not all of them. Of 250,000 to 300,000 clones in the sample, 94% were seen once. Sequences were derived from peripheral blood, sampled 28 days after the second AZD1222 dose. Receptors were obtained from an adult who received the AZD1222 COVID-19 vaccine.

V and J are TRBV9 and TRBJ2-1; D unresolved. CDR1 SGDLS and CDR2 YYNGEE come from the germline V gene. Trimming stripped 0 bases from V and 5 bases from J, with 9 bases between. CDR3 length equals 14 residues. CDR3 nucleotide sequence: TGTGCCAGCAGCGTAGACCATCTAGACAATGAGCAGTTCTTC. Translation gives CASSVDHLDNEQFF.

The CDR3 nucleotides read TGTGCCAGCAGTGCCGGGACAGGGGGCGTCTATGAGCAGTTCTTC. This sequence encodes CASSAGTGGVYEQFF. This chain connects TRBV6-4 to TRBJ2-1, with 12 nucleotides matching TRBD1. V lost 4 bases, J lost 8 bases, and 6 bases stayed unmatched. The CDR3 extends over 15 amino acids. Germline V gives CDR1 MRHNA, CDR2 SNTAGT.

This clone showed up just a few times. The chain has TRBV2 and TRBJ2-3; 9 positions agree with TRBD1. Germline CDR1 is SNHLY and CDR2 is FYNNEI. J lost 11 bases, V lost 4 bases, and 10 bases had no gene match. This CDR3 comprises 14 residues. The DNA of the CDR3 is TGTGCCAGCAGTGCAGGAAACAGGGGGCAGGGGCAGTATTTT. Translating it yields CASSAGNRGQGQYF. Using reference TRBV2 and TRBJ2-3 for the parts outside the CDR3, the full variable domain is EPEVTQTPSHQVTQMGQEVILRCVPISNHLYFYWYRQILGQKVEFLVSFYNNEISEKSEIFDDQFSVERPDGSNFTLKIRSTKLEDSAMYFCASSAGNRGQGQYFGPGTRLTVL.

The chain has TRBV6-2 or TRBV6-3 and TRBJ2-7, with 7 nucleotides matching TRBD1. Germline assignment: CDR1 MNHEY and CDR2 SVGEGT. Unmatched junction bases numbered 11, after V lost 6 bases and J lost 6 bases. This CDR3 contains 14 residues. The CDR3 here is CASSQKDRRVEQYF. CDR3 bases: TGTGCCAGCAGCCAAAAGGACAGGCGCGTCGAGCAGTACTTC.

This chain's CDR3 is CASSFNVRVSGEPTYEQYF. In DNA, the CDR3 is TGTGCCAGCAGCTTTAATGTAAGGGTTAGCGGGGAGCCAACCTACGAGCAGTACTTC. The rearrangement uses TRBV7-9 and TRBJ2-7, with TRBD2 matching over 8 bases. Per germline, CDR1 SEHNR and CDR2 FQNEAQ (reference sequence). V lost 3 bases to trimming and J lost 2 bases; unmatched junction nucleotides: 18. CDR3 length: 19 amino acids.

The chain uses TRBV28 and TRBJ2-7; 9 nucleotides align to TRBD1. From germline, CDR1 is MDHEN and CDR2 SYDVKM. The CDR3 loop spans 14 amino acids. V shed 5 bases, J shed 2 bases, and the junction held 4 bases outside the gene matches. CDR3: CASSPTGGPYEQYF. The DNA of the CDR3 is TGTGCCAGCAGTCCGACAGGGGGGCCCTACGAGCAGTACTTC. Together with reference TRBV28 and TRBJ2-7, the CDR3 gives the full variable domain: DVKVTQSSRYLVKRTGEKVFLECVQDMDHENMFWYRQDPGLGLRLIYFSYDVKMKEKGDIPEGYSVSREKKERFSLILESASTNQTSMYLCASSPTGGPYEQYFGPGTRLTVT.

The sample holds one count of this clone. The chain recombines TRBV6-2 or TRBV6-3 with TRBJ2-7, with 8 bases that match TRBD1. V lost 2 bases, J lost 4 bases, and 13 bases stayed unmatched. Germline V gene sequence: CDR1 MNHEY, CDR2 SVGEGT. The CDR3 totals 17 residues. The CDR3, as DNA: TGTGCCAGCAGTTACCCTACCTACGGGACAGGCATATACGAGCAGTACTTC. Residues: CASSYPTYGTGIYEQYF.

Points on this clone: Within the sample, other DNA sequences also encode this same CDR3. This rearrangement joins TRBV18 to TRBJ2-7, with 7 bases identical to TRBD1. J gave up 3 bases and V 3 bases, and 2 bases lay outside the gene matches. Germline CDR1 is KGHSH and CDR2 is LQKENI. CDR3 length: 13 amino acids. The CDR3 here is CASSPGTDYEQYF. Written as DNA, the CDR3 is TGTGCCAGCTCACCTGGGACAGACTACGAGCAGTACTTC. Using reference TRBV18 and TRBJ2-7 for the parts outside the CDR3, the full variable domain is NAGVMQNPRHLVRRRGQEARLRCSPMKGHSHVYWYRQLPEEGLKFMVYLQKENIIDESGMPKERFSAEFPKEGPSILRIQQVVRGDSAAYFCASSPGTDYEQYFGPGTRLTVT.

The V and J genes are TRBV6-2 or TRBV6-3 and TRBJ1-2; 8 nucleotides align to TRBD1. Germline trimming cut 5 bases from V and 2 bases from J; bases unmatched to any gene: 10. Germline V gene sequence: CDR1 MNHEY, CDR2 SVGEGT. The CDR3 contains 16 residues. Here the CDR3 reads CASSIPSGGANYGYTF. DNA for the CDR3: TGTGCCAGCAGTATACCCTCAGGGGGCGCAAACTATGGCTACACCTTC.

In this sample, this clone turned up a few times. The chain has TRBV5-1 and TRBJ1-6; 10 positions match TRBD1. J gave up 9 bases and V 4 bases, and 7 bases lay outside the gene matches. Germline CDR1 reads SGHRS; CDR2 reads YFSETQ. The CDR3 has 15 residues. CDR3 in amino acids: CASSGDRGIGSPLHF. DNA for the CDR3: TGCGCCAGCAGCGGGGACAGGGGTATCGGTTCACCCCTCCACTTT.

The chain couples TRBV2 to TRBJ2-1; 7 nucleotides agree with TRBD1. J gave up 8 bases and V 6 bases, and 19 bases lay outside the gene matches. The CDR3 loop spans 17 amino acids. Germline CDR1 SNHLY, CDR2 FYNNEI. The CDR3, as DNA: TGTGCCAGCAGGAAACCACCCGGGACAGCCGGTTGGGATGAGCAGTTCTTC. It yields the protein CASRKPPGTAGWDEQFF.

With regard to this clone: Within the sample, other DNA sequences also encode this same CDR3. CDR3 DNA: TGCGCCAGCAGCCAAGGGGGGGGTATGAACACTGAAGCTTTCTTT. Translating gives CASSQGGGMNTEAFF. This chain connects TRBV4-1 to TRBJ1-1; tentatively, D is TRBD1 (5 bases). V lost 1 base and J 0 bases, leaving 9 bases between the germline ends. Germline CDR1 MGHRA, CDR2 YSYEKL. CDR3 length: 15 residues.

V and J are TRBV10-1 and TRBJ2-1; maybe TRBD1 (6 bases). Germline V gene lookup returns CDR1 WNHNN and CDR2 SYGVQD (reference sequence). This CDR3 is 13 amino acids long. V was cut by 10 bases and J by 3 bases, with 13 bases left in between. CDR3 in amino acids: CATAGDLYNEQFF. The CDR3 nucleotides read TGCGCCACGGCAGGGGACCTCTACAATGAGCAGTTCTTC.

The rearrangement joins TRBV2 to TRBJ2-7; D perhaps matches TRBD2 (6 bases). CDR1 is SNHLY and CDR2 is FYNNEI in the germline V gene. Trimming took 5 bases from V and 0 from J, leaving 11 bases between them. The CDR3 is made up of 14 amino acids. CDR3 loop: CASSSSGGSYEQYF. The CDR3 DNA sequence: TGTGCCAGCAGTTCTTCCGGGGGCTCCTACGAGCAGTACTTC.

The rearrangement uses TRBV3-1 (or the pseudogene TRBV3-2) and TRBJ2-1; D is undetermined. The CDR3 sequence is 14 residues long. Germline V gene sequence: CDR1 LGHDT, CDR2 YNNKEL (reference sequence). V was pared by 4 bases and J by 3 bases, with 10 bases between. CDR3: CASSRLPIYNEQFF. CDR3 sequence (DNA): TGTGCCAGCAGCCGACTCCCCATCTACAATGAGCAGTTCTTC.

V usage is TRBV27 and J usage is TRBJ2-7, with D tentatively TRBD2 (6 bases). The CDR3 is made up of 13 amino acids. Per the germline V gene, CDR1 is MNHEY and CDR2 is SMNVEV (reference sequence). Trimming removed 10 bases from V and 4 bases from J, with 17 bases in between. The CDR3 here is CATRGGTLYEQYF. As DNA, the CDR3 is TGTGCCACCCGAGGCGGGACCCTTTACGAGCAGTACTTC.